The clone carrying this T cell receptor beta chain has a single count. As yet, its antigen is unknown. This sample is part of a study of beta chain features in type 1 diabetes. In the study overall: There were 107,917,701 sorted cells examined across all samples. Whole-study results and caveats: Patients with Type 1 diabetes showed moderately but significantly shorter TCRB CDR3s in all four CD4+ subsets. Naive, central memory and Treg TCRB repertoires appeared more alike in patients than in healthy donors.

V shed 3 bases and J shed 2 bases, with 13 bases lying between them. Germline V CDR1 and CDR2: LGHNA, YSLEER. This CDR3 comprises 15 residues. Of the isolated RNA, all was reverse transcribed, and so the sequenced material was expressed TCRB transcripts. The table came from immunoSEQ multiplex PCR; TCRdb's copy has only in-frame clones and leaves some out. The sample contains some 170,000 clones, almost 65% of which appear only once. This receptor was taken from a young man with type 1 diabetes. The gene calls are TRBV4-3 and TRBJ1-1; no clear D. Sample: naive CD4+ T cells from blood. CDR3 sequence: CASSQRFLTNTEAFF. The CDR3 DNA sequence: TGCGCCAGCAGCCAGCGATTTTTGACCAACACTGAAGCTTTCTTT.